Sequencing of this T cell receptor (beta chain) was carried out in a study of tumor-infiltrating lymphocytes in primary liver carcinoma. Background on the study: Tumors measured roughly 4.2 to 10 cm and were stage T1-T3 N0M0. Overall study results and limits: Researchers report that only about 7-25% of top clones turned up in all five tumor regions. Paired tumor-adjacent and tumor-blood samples overlapped less than tumor region pairs did.

Co-extracted RNA and DNA came from approximately 20-30 mg of unsorted bulk tissue. Patients had primary liver carcinoma treated by surgical resection. The CDR3 has 15 residues. V lost 6 bases to trimming and J lost 6 bases; unmatched junction nucleotides: 9. Sample share makes this clonotype large. Its antigen remains unidentified. A constant-region primer served to make TCR beta cDNA from about 490 ng total RNA. Slightly modified ARM-PCR, run as three nested multiplex PCR rounds, produced the TCR beta libraries. Two initial PCR rounds of around 10 cycles each paired TRBV1-TRBV30 forward primers with a C-beta reverse primer. TCRdb re-derived calls from the multiplex PCR reads in MiXCR, one entry per CDR3 protein. The repertoire includes 100,000 or so distinct CDR3 sequences, almost 70% of them detected once, and around 9.5% sits in the top ten.

The chain is built from TRBV12-3 or TRBV12-4 and TRBJ2-1, with 9 bases fitting TRBD2. The sequence was collected from a woman aged 55-70 years with primary liver carcinoma and hepatitis B virus infection. Material: liver tumor tissue from sampling region 5. Documented subset: tumor region T5, tumor centre. The CDR3, as DNA: TGTGCCAGCAGAGACGAGCGGGAGGCCCCCAATGAGCAGTTCTTC. Encoded protein: CASRDEREAPNEQFF.